The rows below give T cell receptor beta chains drawn from one sample of a study of shared clonotypes between healthy human individuals. Clones were sequenced by immunoSEQ multiplex PCR, and TCRdb holds only the in-frame ones, with some missing. Among about 1.9 million clones, around 95% were seen once, and the ten largest hold 1.5% to 2%. Sample: naive CD8+ T cells from PBMCs. These receptors originate from a man between 18 and 29 years old in good health. Some clones in this sample may be carry-over from other donors' samples. The CDR3 runs from the conserved cysteine through the conserved F or W. D genes are given only for firm matches. Expanded clones are given a class, and other clones once, few, many or no size at all.

J: TRBJ2-2
D: -
size: -
V: TRBV27
length: 14
DNA: TGTGCCAGCAGTTTATTTGGGGATACCGGGGAGCTGTTTTTT
CDR3: CASSLFGDTGELFF

J: TRBJ2-5
D: TRBD1
size: -
V: TRBV28
length: 14
DNA: TGTGCCAGCAGCCCGAGAGGGGGCGACGAGACCCAGTACTTC
CDR3: CASSPRGGDETQYF

J: TRBJ2-3
D: TRBD1
size: -
V: TRBV27
length: 18
DNA: TGTGCCAGCAGTTTATCGTGGACAGGCCGCTATAGCACAGATACGCAGTATTTT
CDR3: CASSLSWTGRYSTDTQYF

J: TRBJ2-3
D: TRBD2
size: -
V: TRBV30
length: 16
DNA: TGTGCCTGGAGTGTACTAAAAGCGGGAGGGACAGATACGCAGTATTTT
CDR3: CAWSVLKAGGTDTQYF

J: TRBJ1-5
D: -
size: -
V: TRBV6-1
length: 15
DNA: TGTGCCAGCAGTGGACCGACGGGGGGCAATCAGCCCCAGCATTTT
CDR3: CASSGPTGGNQPQHF

J: TRBJ2-7
D: TRBD2
size: -
V: TRBV7-9
length: 15
DNA: TGTGCCAGCAGCCCATATAGCGGGTTCGCCTACGAGCAGTACTTC
CDR3: CASSPYSGFAYEQYF

J: TRBJ1-2
D: -
size: -
V: TRBV15
length: 17
DNA: TGTGCCACCAGCAGAGCCGGGAATCCGGATTTAGCGAATGGCTACACCTTC
CDR3: CATSRAGNPDLANGYTF

J: TRBJ2-3
D: -
size: -
V: TRBV7-9
length: 17
DNA: TGTGCCAGCAGCTTACAGTGGGGGCCATTGGACCCAGATACGCAGTATTTT
CDR3: CASSLQWGPLDPDTQYF

J: TRBJ1-1
D: -
size: -
V: TRBV19
length: 14
DNA: TGTGCCAGTAGTATAGTTGGGGAGGGGGCTGAAGCTTTCTTT
CDR3: CASSIVGEGAEAFF

J: TRBJ1-1
D: -
size: -
V: TRBV5-1
length: 12
DNA: TGCGCCAGCAGCTTAGGCGGGTTTGAAGCTTTCTTT
CDR3: CASSLGGFEAFF

J: TRBJ2-7
D: -
size: -
V: TRBV4-2
length: 17
DNA: TGTGCCAGCAGCCAAGTCGGAGCAGCGGGCAAGTTCTACGAGCAGTACTTC
CDR3: CASSQVGAAGKFYEQYF

J: TRBJ2-1
D: TRBD2
size: -
V: TRBV4-3
length: 22
DNA: TGCGCCAGCAGCCAAGATTGGGCGGGAGCTTCCCTGGGGCTGCTTGGGTACAATGAGCAGTTCTTC
CDR3: CASSQDWAGASLGLLGYNEQFF

J: TRBJ2-1
D: -
size: -
V: TRBV29-1
length: 15
DNA: TGCAGCGCGAGGGGGATGGGGGCCCCCTACAATGAGCAGTTCTTC
CDR3: CSARGMGAPYNEQFF

J: TRBJ1-4
D: -
size: few
V: TRBV7-9
length: 17
DNA: TGTGCCAGCAGCTTAGCGATTTCTGGGACCACCAATGAAAAACTGTTTTTT
CDR3: CASSLAISGTTNEKLFF

J: TRBJ2-3
D: TRBD1
size: few
V: TRBV6-4
length: 14
DNA: TGTGCCAGCAGTGAGACAGGGGGCACAGATACGCAGTATTTT
CDR3: CASSETGGTDTQYF

J: TRBJ2-6
D: -
size: -
V: TRBV5-6
length: 17
DNA: TGTGCCAGCAGCCCTCCGGGGGTGGTCCCTGGGGCCAACGTCCTGACTTTC
CDR3: CASSPPGVVPGANVLTF

J: TRBJ1-1
D: -
size: -
V: TRBV7-8
length: 12
DNA: TGTGCCAGCACTCTGGGCAGGACTGAAGCTTTCTTT
CDR3: CASTLGRTEAFF

J: TRBJ2-7
D: -
size: -
V: TRBV9
length: 14
DNA: TGTGCCAGCAGCGTACATTCCACCAGCTACGAGCAGTACTTC
CDR3: CASSVHSTSYEQYF

J: TRBJ2-1
D: TRBD2
size: -
V: TRBV13
length: 16
DNA: TGTGCCAGCAAACTTAGCACAGCGGGAGGGACCTATGAGCAGTTCTTC
CDR3: CASKLSTAGGTYEQFF

J: TRBJ2-7
D: -
size: -
V: TRBV28
length: 14
DNA: TGTGCCAGCAGTTCCTTAGGACTCATCCACGAGCAGTACTTC
CDR3: CASSSLGLIHEQYF

J: TRBJ2-7
D: -
size: -
V: TRBV6-5
length: 16
DNA: TGTGCCAGCAGTTACTCGTCGGGGGAACTCGCCGTCGAGCAGTACTTC
CDR3: CASSYSSGELAVEQYF

J: TRBJ1-1
D: -
size: -
V: TRBV20-1
length: 11
DNA: TGCAGTGCTAGGGCCCCCCCTGAAGCTTTCTTT
CDR3: CSARAPPEAFF

J: TRBJ2-1
D: TRBD2
size: -
V: TRBV7-9
length: 19
DNA: TGTGCCAGCAGCCAAATTAGAGTGACTAGCGGGGTGACTGGTAATGAGCAGTTCTTC
CDR3: CASSQIRVTSGVTGNEQFF

J: TRBJ2-2
D: TRBD2
size: -
V: TRBV11-2
length: 16
DNA: TGTGCCAGCAGCTTCCGGACTAGCGGGAACACCGGGGAGCTGTTTTTT
CDR3: CASSFRTSGNTGELFF

J: TRBJ2-7
D: TRBD2
size: -
V: TRBV10-2
length: 16
DNA: TGCGCCAGCAGTCATACCTGGGGACTAGCGGACTACGAGCAGTACTTC
CDR3: CASSHTWGLADYEQYF

J: TRBJ1-2
D: -
size: -
V: TRBV11-2
length: 14
DNA: TGTGCCAGCAGTCACACGGGGACACCCTATGGCTACACCTTC
CDR3: CASSHTGTPYGYTF

J: TRBJ1-1
D: -
size: -
V: TRBV7-8
length: 12
DNA: TGTGCCAGCAGCTGGACGTGGACTGAAGCTTTCTTT
CDR3: CASSWTWTEAFF

J: TRBJ2-7
D: -
size: -
V: TRBV19
length: 12
DNA: TGTGCCAGTAAAGACGAGACCTACGAGCAGTACTTC
CDR3: CASKDETYEQYF

J: TRBJ2-5
D: -
size: -
V: TRBV28
length: 13
DNA: TGTGCCAGCAGTATACCGGACAGCCAGACCCAGTACTTC
CDR3: CASSIPDSQTQYF

J: TRBJ2-4
D: -
size: -
V: TRBV29-1
length: 14
DNA: TGCAGCGTTGAAGTGGTTAGGCCCAAAAACATTCAGTACTTC
CDR3: CSVEVVRPKNIQYF

J: TRBJ2-1
D: -
size: -
V: TRBV9
length: 13
DNA: TGTGCCAGCAGCGGGAGGATCTACAATGAGCAGTTCTTC
CDR3: CASSGRIYNEQFF

J: TRBJ2-7
D: TRBD1
size: once
V: TRBV7-2
length: 17
DNA: TGTGCCAGCAGACCCCGGGCAGGGGGCCTCGAGTCCTACGAGCAGTACTTC
CDR3: CASRPRAGGLESYEQYF

J: TRBJ2-7
D: -
size: -
V: TRBV28
length: 14
DNA: TGTGCCAGCAGTTTCTTCCCAGGGCCCTACGAGCAGTACTTC
CDR3: CASSFFPGPYEQYF

J: TRBJ2-2
D: TRBD2
size: -
V: TRBV7-6
length: 16
DNA: TGTGCCAGCAGCGTGGGACTAGCGGGAGACACCGGGGAGCTGTTTTTT
CDR3: CASSVGLAGDTGELFF

J: TRBJ1-5
D: -
size: few
V: TRBV19
length: 15
DNA: TGTGCCAGTAGAGAGACCTCGGGGCGGGGACAGCCCCAGCATTTT
CDR3: CASRETSGRGQPQHF

J: TRBJ2-7
D: -
size: -
V: TRBV12-2
length: 16
DNA: TGTGCCAGCAGCCCTCCTTTGGGGACAGGGTCCTACGAGCAGTACTTC
CDR3: CASSPPLGTGSYEQYF

J: TRBJ2-7
D: TRBD2
size: -
V: TRBV10-3
length: 17
DNA: TGTGCCATCAGTGAGTGGGGTAGCGGGAGTTGGGCCTACGAGCAGTACTTC
CDR3: CAISEWGSGSWAYEQYF

J: TRBJ2-2
D: -
size: -
V: TRBV6-1
length: 15
DNA: TGTGCCAGCTCCGCCTCCCGGGGGAGGACCGGGGAGCTGTTTTTT
CDR3: CASSASRGRTGELFF

J: TRBJ2-5
D: TRBD2
size: -
V: TRBV7-9
length: 17
DNA: TGTGCCAGCAGCTTAGTAGAGGAAGCCGGGACTAGCGAGACCCAGTACTTC
CDR3: CASSLVEEAGTSETQYF

J: TRBJ1-1
D: -
size: -
V: TRBV19
length: 17
DNA: TGTGCCAGTAGTATAGTAGTAGGCGGGGCGCAGAATACTGAAGCTTTCTTT
CDR3: CASSIVVGGAQNTEAFF

J: TRBJ2-1
D: TRBD2
size: -
V: TRBV5-1
length: 15
DNA: TGCGCCAGCAGCTTGGAGGGAGGGCCTTACAATGAGCAGTTCTTC
CDR3: CASSLEGGPYNEQFF

J: TRBJ2-2
D: TRBD2
size: -
V: TRBV7-9
length: 18
DNA: TGTGCCAGCAGCTCTCTGGGACTAGCGGGAGGGCCCCCCGGGGAGCTGTTTTTT
CDR3: CASSSLGLAGGPPGELFF

J: TRBJ2-6
D: -
size: -
V: TRBV14
length: 19
DNA: TGTGCCAGCAGCCAAGACCCACTTTACATCGGTTCTGGGGCCAACGTCCTGACTTTC
CDR3: CASSQDPLYIGSGANVLTF

J: TRBJ2-7
D: -
size: -
V: TRBV9
length: 15
DNA: TGTGCCAGCAGCGTAGGCCCAAGGCTGGACTACGAGCAGTACTTC
CDR3: CASSVGPRLDYEQYF

J: TRBJ2-1
D: -
size: -
V: TRBV27
length: 15
DNA: TGTGCCAGCAGTTTAGCGGGTAGCTCCTACAATGAGCAGTTCTTC
CDR3: CASSLAGSSYNEQFF